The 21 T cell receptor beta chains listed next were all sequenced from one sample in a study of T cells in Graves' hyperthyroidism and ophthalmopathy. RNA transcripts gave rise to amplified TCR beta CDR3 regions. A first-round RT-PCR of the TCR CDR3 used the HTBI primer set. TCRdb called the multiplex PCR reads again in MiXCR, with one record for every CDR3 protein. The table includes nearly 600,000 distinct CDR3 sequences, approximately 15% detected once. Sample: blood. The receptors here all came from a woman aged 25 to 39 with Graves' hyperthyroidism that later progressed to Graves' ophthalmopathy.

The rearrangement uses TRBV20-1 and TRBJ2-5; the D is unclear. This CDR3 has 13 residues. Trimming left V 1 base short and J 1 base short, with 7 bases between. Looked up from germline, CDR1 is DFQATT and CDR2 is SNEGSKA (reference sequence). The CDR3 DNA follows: TGCAGTGCTAGAGGAACCTTCCAAGAGACCCAGTACTTC. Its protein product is CSARGTFQETQYF.

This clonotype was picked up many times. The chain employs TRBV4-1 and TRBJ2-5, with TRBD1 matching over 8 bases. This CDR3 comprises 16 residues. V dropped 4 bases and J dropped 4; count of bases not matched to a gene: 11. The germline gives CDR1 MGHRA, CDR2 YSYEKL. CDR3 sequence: CASSLLTGGRGETQYF. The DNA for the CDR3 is TGCGCCAGCAGCCTCCTCACAGGGGGGCGCGGAGAGACCCAGTACTTC.

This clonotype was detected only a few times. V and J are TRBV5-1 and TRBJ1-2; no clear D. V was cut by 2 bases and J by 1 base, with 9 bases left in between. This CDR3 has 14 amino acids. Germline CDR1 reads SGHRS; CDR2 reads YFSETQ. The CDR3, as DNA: TGCGCCAGCAGCTTAGACATCCGTAACTATGGCTACACCTTC. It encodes CASSLDIRNYGYTF.

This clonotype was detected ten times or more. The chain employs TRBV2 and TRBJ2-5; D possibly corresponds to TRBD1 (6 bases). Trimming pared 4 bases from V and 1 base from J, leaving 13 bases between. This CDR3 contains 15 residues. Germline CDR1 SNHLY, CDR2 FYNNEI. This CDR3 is CASSVVRGGQETQYF. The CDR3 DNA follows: TGTGCCAGCAGTGTTGTCAGGGGCGGCCAAGAGACCCAGTACTTC. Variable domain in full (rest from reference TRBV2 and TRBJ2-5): EPEVTQTPSHQVTQMGQEVILRCVPISNHLYFYWYRQILGQKVEFLVSFYNNEISEKSEIFDDQFSVERPDGSNFTLKIRSTKLEDSAMYFCASSVVRGGQETQYFGPGTRLLVL.

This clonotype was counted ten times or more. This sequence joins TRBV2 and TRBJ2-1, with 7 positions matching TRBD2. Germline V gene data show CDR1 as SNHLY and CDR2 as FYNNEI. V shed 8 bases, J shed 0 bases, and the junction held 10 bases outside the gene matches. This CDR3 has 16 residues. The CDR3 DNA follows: TGTGCCAGCGGCTTCTGGGGCGGGAGCTCCTACAATGAGCAGTTCTTC. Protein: CASGFWGGSSYNEQFF.

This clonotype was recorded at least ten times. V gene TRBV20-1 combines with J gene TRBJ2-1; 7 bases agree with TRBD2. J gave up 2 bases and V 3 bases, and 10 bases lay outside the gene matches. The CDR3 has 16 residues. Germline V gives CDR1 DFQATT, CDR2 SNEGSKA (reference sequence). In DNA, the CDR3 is TGCAGTGCTAGTGTGGGGACTAAACTAGCCTACAATGAGCAGTTCTTC. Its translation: CSASVGTKLAYNEQFF.

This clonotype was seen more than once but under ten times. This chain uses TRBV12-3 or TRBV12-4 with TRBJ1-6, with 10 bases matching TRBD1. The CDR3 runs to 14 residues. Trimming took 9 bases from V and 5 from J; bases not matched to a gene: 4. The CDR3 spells CASHGTGDNSPLHF. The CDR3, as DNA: TGTGCCAGTCATGGGACAGGGGATAATTCACCCCTCCACTTT.

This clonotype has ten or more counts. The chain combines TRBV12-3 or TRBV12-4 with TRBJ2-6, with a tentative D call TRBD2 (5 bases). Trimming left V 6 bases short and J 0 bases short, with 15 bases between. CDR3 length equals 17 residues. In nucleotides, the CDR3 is TGTGCCAGCAGGAGGGCAGTCCTCAGCTCTGGGGCCAACGTCCTGACTTTC. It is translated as CASRRAVLSSGANVLTF.

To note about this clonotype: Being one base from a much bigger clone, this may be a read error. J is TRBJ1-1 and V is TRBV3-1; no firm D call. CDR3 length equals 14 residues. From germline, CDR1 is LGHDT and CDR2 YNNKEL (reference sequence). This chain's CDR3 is CASSPEYVNTGAFF. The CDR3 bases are TGTGCCAGCAGCCCAGAGTATGTGAACACTGGAGCTTTCTTT.

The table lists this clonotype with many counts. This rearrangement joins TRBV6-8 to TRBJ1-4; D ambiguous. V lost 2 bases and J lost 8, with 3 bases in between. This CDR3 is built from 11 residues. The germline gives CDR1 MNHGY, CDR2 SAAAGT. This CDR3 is CASSYQEKLFF. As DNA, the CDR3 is TGTGCCAGCAGTTACCAGGAAAAACTGTTTTTT.

The CDR3 here is CASSVAAGSHNEQFF. As DNA, the CDR3 is TGTGCCAGCAGCGTAGCGGCCGGGTCCCACAATGAGCAGTTCTTC. The V and J genes are TRBV9 and TRBJ2-1; no clear D gene. Trimming took 0 bases from V and 5 from J, leaving 12 bases between them. From germline, CDR1 is SGDLS and CDR2 YYNGEE. CDR3 length: 15 amino acids. Together with reference TRBV9 and TRBJ2-1, the CDR3 gives the full variable domain: DSGVTQTPKHLITATGQRVTLRCSPRSGDLSVYWYQQSLDQGLQFLIQYYNGEERAKGNILERFSAQQFPDLHSELNLSSLELGDSALYFCASSVAAGSHNEQFFGPGTRLTVL.

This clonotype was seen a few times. DNA of the CDR3: TGCAGTGCGGTGGGACCCTCCCGAGCCACAGATACGCAGTATTTT. It specifies CSAVGPSRATDTQYF. This chain connects TRBV20-1 to TRBJ2-3; perhaps D is TRBD1 or TRBD2 (5 bases each). CDR1 and CDR2 from the germline V gene are DFQATT and SNEGSKA (reference sequence). This CDR3 has 15 residues. The V gene lost 6 bases and the J gene lost 2 bases, with 18 bases spanning the gap.

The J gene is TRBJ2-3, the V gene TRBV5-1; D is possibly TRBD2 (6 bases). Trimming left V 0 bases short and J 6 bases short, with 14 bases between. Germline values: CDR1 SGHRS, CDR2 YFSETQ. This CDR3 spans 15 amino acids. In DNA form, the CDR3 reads TGCGCCAGCAGCTTGGCGCGGGATGGGCCGGATACGCAGTATTTT. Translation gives CASSLARDGPDTQYF.

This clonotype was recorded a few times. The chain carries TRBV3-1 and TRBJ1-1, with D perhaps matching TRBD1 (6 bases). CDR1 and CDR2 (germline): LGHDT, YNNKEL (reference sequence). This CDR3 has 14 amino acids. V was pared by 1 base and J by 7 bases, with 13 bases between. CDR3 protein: CASSQVTGGIEAFF. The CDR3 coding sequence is TGTGCCAGCAGCCAAGTGACAGGCGGCATTGAAGCTTTCTTT.

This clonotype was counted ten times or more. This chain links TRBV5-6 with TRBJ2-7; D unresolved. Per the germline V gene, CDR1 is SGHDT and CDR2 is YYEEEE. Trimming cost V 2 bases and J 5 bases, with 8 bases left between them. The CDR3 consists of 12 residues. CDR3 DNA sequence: TGTGCCAGCAGCTTTGGGGTCAACGAGCAGTACTTC. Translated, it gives CASSFGVNEQYF.

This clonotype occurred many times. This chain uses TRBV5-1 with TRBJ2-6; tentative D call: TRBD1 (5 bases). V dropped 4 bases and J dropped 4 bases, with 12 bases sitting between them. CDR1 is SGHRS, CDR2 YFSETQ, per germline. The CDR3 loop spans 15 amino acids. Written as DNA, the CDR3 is TGCGCCAGCAGCCAAACAGGTGCCGGGGCCAACGTCCTGACTTTC. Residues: CASSQTGAGANVLTF.

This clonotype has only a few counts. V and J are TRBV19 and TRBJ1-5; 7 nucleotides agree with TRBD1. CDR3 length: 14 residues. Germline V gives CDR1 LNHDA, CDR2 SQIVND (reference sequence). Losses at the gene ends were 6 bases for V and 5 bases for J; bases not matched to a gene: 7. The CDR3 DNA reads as TGTGCCAGTAGAGGAGGGGGCAGGGATCAGCCCCAGCATTTT. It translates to CASRGGGRDQPQHF.

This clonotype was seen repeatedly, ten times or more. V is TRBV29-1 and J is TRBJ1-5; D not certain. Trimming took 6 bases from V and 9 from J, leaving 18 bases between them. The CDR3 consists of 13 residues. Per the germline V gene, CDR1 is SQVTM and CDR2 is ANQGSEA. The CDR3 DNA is TGCAGCGTGGCTCTCGGTCTCTTAGGGCCCCAGCATTTT. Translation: CSVALGLLGPQHF. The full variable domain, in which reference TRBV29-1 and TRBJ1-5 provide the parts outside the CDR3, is SAVISQKPSRDICQRGTSLTIQCQVDSQVTMMFWYRQQPGQSLTLIATANQGSEATYESGFVIDKFPISRPNLTFSTLTVSNMSPEDSSIYLCSVALGLLGPQHFGDGTRLSIL.

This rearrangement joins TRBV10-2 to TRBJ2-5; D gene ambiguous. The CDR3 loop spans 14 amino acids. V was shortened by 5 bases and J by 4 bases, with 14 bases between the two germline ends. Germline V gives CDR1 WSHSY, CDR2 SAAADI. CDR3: CASSQNRKGETQYF. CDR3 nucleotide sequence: TGCGCCAGCAGTCAAAATAGAAAGGGAGAGACCCAGTACTTC.

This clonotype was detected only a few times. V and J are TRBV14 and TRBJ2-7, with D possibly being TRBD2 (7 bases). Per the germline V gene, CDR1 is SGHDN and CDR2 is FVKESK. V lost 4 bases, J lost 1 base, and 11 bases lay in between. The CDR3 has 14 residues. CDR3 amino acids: CASSRGGASYEQYF. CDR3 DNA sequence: TGTGCCAGCAGCCGGGGGGGGGCTTCCTACGAGCAGTACTTC.

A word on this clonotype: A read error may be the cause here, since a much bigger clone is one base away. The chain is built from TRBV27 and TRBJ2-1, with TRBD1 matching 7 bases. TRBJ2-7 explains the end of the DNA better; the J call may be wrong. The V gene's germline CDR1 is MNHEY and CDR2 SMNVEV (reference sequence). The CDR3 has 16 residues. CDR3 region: CASSLTPQGYYNEQYF. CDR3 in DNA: TGTGCCAGCAGTTTAACGCCACAGGGGTACTACAATGAGCAGTACTTC.